This TCR beta chain derives from a study of shared clonotypes between healthy human individuals. The V gene's germline CDR1 is SGHTA and CDR2 FQGTGA. The V end lost 0 bases, the J end lost 5 bases, and 11 bases lay between the germline ends. CDR3 length equals 15 residues. General observations from the study: Between a handful of donors, naive CD4 clonotypes were shared at a level of roughly 5.5%.

This clone turned up a few times. Its target is not known. Repertoires were generated with immunoSEQ multiplex PCR, while TCRdb's copy carries only in-frame clones and drops some. Of around 1,000,000 clones in the sample, approximately 80% are singletons; the top ten hold 0.7% to 0.95%. This receptor was obtained from a young man in good health. Some clones in this sample may be carry-over from other donors' samples. Sequences were obtained from memory CD4+ T cells from PBMCs. Noted subset: CD45RA-negative fraction. The J gene is TRBJ2-1, the V gene TRBV7-3, with D tentatively TRBD1 (6 bases). The CDR3 DNA follows: TGTGCCAGCAGCTTAACAGGGGGTGGTGACAATGAGCAGTTCTTC. It is translated as CASSLTGGGDNEQFF.